The next 3 T cell receptor beta chains were all read from a single sample in a study of T cell responses to AZD1222 COVID-19 vaccine. Profiling relied on immunoSEQ multiplex PCR, and the TCRdb table lists in-frame clones only, not all of them. In the table there are 150,000 or so clones, about 88% of which are singletons. Sequenced here: peripheral blood, sampled on day 0 of AZD1222 vaccination. The receptors were gathered from an adult in good health.

This clone was seen ten or more times. This chain joins TRBV6-2 or TRBV6-3 and TRBJ1-5; D remains ambiguous. CDR1 and CDR2 from the germline V gene are MNHEY and SVGEGT. CDR3 length: 14 amino acids. Trimming pared 3 bases from V and 1 base from J, leaving 7 bases between. CDR3 sequence: CASSYVLSNQPQHF. CDR3 in DNA: TGTGCCAGCAGTTATGTTTTAAGCAATCAGCCCCAGCATTTT.

The CDR3 region has the DNA TGCGCCAGCAGCTTGGCGGGGGGACAGGGGCCTGTTACGCAGTATTTT. Its protein is CASSLAGGQGPVTQYF. The chain uses TRBV5-1 and TRBJ2-3; 10 bases align to TRBD1. The CDR3 extends over 16 amino acids. Unmatched junction bases numbered 9, after V lost 0 bases and J lost 8 bases. From germline, CDR1 is SGHRS and CDR2 YFSETQ.

The chain joins TRBV20-1 to TRBJ1-1; D remains ambiguous. Germline V lookup: CDR1 DFQATT, CDR2 SNEGSKA (reference sequence). V was clipped by 6 bases and J by 8 bases, with 13 bases between them. The CDR3 has 11 residues. The CDR3 sequence: CSALPGQEAFF. The CDR3 nucleotides are TGCAGTGCCCTTCCTGGCCAAGAAGCTTTCTTT.